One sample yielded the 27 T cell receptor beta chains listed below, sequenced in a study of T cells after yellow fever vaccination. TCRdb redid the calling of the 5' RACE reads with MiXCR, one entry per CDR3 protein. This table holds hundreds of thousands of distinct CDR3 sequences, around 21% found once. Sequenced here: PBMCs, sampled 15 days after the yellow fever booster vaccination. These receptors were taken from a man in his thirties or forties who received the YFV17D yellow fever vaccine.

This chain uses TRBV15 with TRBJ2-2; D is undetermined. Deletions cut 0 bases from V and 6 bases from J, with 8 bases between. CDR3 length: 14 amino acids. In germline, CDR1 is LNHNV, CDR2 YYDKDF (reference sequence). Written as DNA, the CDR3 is TGTGCCACCAGCAGAGATGTCAAGGCCGGGGAGCTGTTTTTT. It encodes CATSRDVKAGELFF. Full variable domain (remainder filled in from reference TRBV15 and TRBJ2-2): DAMVIQNPRYQVTQFGKPVTLSCSQTLNHNVMYWYQQKSSQAPKLLFHYYDKDFNNEADTPDNFQSRRPNTSFCFLDIRSPGLGDTAMYLCATSRDVKAGELFFGEGSRLTVL.

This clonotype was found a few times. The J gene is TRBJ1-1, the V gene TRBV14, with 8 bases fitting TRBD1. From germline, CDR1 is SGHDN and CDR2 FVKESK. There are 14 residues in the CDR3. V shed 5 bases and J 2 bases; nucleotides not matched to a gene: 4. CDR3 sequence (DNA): TGTGCCAGCAGCTTCGGACAGGGAAACACTGAAGCTTTCTTT. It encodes CASSFGQGNTEAFF.

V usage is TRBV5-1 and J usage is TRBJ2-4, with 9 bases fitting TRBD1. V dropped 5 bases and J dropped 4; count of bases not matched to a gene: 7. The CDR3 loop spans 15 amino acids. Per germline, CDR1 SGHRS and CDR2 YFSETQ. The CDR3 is CASRRQGDFKNIQYF. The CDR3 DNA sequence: TGCGCCAGCAGAAGACAGGGGGACTTTAAAAACATTCAGTACTTC.

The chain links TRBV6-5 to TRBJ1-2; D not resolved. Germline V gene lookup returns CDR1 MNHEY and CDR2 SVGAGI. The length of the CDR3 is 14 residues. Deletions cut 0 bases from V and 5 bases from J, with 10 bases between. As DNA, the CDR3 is TGTGCCAGCAGTTACTCGAGTTCTGGGTATGGCTACACCTTC. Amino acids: CASSYSSSGYGYTF.

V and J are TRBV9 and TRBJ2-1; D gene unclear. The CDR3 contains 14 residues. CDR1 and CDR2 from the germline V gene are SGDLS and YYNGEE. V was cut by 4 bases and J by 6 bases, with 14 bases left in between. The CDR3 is CASSYSAIRNEQFF. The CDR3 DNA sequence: TGTGCCAGCAGCTATTCCGCTATTCGCAATGAGCAGTTCTTC.

The CDR3 is CATGAGTSVEQFF. The CDR3, as DNA: TGTGCCACCGGTGCGGGGACTAGCGTGGAGCAGTTCTTC. The V and J genes are TRBV28 and TRBJ2-1, with TRBD2 identical over 10 bases. The V gene end was trimmed by 10 bases and the J gene end by 10 bases; junction bases not matched to a gene: 10. The CDR3 is 13 residues long. Germline CDR1 is MDHEN and CDR2 is SYDVKM.

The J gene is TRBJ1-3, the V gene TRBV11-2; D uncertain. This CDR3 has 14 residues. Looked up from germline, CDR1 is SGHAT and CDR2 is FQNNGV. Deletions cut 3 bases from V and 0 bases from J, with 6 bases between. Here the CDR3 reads CASSFVTSGNTIYF. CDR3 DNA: TGTGCCAGCAGCTTTGTGACCTCTGGAAACACCATATATTTT.

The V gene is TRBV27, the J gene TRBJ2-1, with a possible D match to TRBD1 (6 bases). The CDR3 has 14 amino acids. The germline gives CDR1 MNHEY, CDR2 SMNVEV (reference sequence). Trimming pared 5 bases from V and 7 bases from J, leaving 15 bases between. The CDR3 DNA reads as TGTGCCAGCAGTAAACAGGGCTTAAGTAATGAGCAGTTCTTC. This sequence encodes CASSKQGLSNEQFF.

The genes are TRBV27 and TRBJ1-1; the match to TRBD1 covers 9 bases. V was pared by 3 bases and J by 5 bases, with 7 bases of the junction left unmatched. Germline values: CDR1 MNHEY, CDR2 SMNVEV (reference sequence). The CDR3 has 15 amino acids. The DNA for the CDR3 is TGTGCCAGCAGTTTGTTCGGACAGGGGAGGACTGAAGCTTTCTTT. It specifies CASSLFGQGRTEAFF.

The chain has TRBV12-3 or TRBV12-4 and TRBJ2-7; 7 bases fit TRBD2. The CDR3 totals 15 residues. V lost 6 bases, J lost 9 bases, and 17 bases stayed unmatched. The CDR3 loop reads CASSPMGLGAGWQYF. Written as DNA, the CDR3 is TGTGCCAGCAGCCCAATGGGTTTAGGAGCGGGATGGCAGTACTTC.

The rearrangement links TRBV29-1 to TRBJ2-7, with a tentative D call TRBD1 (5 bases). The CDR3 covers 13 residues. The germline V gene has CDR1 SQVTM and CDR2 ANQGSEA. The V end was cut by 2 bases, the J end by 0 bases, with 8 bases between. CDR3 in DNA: TGCAGCGTTGAATCCCAGGGCTCCTACGAGCAGTACTTC. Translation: CSVESQGSYEQYF.

The CDR3 is CATSATDTQYF. CDR3 DNA: TGTGCCACTTCCGCCACAGATACGCAGTATTTT. The J gene is TRBJ2-3, the V gene TRBV15, with unresolved D. The CDR3 is 11 residues long. Trimming cost V 9 bases and J 2 bases, with 6 bases left between them. Germline assignment: CDR1 LNHNV and CDR2 YYDKDF (reference sequence).

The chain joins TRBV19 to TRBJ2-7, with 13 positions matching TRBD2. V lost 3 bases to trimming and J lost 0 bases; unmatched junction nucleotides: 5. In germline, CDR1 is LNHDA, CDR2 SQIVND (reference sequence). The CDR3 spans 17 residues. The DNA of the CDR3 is TGTGCCAGTAGTATGGGACTAGCGGGGCCAGCCTCCTACGAGCAGTACTTC. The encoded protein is CASSMGLAGPASYEQYF.

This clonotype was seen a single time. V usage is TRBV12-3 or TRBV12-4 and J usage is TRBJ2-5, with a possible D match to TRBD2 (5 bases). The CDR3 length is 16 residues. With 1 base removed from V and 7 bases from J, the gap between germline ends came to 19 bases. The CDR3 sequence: CASSLVSIGVGGTQYF. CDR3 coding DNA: TGTGCCAGCAGTTTAGTCAGCATTGGGGTAGGAGGGACCCAGTACTTC.

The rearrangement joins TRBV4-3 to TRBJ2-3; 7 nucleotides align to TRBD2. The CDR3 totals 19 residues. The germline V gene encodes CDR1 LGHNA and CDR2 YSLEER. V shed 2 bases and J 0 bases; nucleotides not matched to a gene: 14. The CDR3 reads CASSQRLSVRDYSTDTQYF. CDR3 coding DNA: TGCGCCAGCAGCCAACGTCTGTCCGTTCGGGACTACAGCACAGATACGCAGTATTTT.

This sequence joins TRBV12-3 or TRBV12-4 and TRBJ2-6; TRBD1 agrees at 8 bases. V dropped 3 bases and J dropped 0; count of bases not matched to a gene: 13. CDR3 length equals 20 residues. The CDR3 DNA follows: TGTGCCAGCAGTTTTACGCCTCCGGGACAGGTCAACTCTGGGGCCAACGTCCTGACTTTC. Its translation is CASSFTPPGQVNSGANVLTF.

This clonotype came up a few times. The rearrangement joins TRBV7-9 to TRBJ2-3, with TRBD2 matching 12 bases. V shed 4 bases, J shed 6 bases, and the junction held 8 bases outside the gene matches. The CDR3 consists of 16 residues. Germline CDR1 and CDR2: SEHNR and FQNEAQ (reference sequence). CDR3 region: CASSSGLAGSMDTQYF. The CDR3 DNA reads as TGTGCCAGCAGCTCAGGACTAGCGGGGTCCATGGATACGCAGTATTTT.

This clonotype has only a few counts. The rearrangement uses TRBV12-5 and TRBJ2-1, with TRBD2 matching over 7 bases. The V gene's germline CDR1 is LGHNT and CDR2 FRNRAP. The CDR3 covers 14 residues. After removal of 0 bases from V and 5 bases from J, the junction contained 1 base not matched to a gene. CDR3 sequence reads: CASGLVAGHNEQFF. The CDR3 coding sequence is TGTGCTAGTGGTTTGGTAGCGGGACACAATGAGCAGTTCTTC.

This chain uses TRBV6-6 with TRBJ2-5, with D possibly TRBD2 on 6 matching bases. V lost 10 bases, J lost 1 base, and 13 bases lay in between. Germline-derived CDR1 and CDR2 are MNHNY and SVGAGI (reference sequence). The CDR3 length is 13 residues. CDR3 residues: CATLMTSQETQYF. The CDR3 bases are TGTGCCACTCTAATGACTAGCCAAGAGACCCAGTACTTC.

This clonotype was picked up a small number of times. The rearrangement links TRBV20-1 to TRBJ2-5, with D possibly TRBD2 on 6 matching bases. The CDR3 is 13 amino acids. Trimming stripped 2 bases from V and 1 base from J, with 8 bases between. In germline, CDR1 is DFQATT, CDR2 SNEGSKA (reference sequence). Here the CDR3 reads CSARTAGQETQYF. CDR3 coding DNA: TGCAGTGCTAGAACAGCGGGCCAAGAGACCCAGTACTTC.

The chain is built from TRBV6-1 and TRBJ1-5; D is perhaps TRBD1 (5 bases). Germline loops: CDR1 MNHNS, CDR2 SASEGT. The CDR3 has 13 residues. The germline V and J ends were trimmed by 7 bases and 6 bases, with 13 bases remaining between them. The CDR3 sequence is CASMGGISQPQHF. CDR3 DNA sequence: TGTGCCAGCATGGGGGGGATAAGTCAGCCCCAGCATTTT.

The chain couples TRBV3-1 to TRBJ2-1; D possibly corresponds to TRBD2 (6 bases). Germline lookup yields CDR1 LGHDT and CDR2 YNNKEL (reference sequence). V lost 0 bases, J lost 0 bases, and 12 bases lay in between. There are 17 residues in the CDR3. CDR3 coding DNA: TGTGCCAGCAGCCAAGACCCTAGCGCGAGCTCCTACAATGAGCAGTTCTTC. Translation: CASSQDPSASSYNEQFF.

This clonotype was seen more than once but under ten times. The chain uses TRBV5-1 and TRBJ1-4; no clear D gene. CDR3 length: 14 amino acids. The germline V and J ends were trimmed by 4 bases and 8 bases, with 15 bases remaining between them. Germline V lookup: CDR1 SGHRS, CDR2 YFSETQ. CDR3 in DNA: TGCGCCAGCAGCCTGGACCGTCCTGGGGAAAAACTGTTTTTT. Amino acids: CASSLDRPGEKLFF. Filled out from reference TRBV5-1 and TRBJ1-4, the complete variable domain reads KAGVTQTPRYLIKTRGQQVTLSCSPISGHRSVSWYQQTPGQGLQFLFEYFSETQRNKGNFPGRFSGRQFSNSRSEMNVSTLELGDSALYLCASSLDRPGEKLFFGSGTQLSVL.

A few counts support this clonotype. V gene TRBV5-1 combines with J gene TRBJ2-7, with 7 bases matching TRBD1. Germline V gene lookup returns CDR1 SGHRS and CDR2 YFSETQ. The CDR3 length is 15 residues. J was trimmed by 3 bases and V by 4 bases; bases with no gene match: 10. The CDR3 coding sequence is TGCGCCAGCAGCACCAGGCAGGGGGTAGGCTACGAGCAGTACTTC. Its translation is CASSTRQGVGYEQYF.

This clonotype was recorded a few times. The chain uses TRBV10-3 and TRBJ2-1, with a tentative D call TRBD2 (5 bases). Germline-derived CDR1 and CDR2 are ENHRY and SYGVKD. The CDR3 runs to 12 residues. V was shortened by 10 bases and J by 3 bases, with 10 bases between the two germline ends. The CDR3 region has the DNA TGTGCCACGGGGTTAAGCTACAATGAGCAGTTCTTC. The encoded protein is CATGLSYNEQFF.

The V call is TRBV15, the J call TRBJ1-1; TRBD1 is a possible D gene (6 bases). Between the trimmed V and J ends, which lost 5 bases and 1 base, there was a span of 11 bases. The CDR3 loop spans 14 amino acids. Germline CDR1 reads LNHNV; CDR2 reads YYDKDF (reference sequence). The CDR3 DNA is TGTGCCACCAGCGCGGGACAACGGAACACTGAAGCTTTCTTT. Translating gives CATSAGQRNTEAFF.

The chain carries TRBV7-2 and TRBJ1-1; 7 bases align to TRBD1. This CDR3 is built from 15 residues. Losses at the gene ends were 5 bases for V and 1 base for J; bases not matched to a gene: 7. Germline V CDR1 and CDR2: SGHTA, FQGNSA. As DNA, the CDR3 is TGTGCCAGCAGCCTAACCGGGACAGCGAACACTGAAGCTTTCTTT. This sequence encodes CASSLTGTANTEAFF. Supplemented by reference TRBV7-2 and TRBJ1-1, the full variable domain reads GAGVSQSPSNKVTEKGKDVELRCDPISGHTALYWYRQSLGQGLEFLIYFQGNSAPDKSGLPSDRFSAERTGGSVSTLTIQRTQQEDSAVYLCASSLTGTANTEAFFGQGTRLTVV.